This T cell receptor beta chain was captured in a study of T-cell memory formation after mild COVID-19. Study in general: Largely, the TCR clusters proved donor specific. Study-level results: SARS-CoV-2 specificity of second-wave clones peaking day 37 was unconfirmed. Contracting clones from day 15 to 85 had balanced CD4/CD8; later expanders favoured CD4+.

A remark on this clonotype: Antigen specificity is unknown.

The germline V and J ends were trimmed by 0 bases and 1 base, with 3 bases remaining between them. Germline CDR1 and CDR2: MNHEY and SVGAGI. The CDR3 spans 13 residues. The authors produced TCR alpha and TCR beta cDNA libraries with sample barcodes and UMIs by 5'RACE using constant-segment primers. MiXCR, applied by TCRdb to the 5' RACE reads, yields one record per CDR3 protein. The sample lists hundreds of thousands of distinct CDR3 sequences, approximately 18% occurring once. The sequenced sample was PBMCs or a T cell subset sorted from them (not recorded which). This chain connects TRBV6-5 to TRBJ1-2; D call uncertain. The origin of this receptor is an adult woman who had mild COVID-19 (a few samples of this study predate the infection). Cell type and time point are not known. CDR3 sequence (DNA): TGTGCCAGCAGTTACTCGAGTAACTATGGCTACACCTTC. This encodes CASSYSSNYGYTF.